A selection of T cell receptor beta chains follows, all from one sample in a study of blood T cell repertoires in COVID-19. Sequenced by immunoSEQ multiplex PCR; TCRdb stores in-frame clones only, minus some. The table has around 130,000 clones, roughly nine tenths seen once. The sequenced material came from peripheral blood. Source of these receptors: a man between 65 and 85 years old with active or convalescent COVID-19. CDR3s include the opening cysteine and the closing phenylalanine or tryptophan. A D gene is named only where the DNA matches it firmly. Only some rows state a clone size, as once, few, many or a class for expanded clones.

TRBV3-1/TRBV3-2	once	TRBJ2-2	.	TGTGCCAGCAGCCAAGTAGCTAGCCGGCAGACCGGGGAGCTGTTTTTT	CASSQVASRQTGELFF
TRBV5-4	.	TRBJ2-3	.	TGTGCCAGCAGTACGTCCGGGGTAGCTTTAGATACGCAGTATTTT	CASSTSGVALDTQYF
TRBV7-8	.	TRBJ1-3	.	TGTGCCAGCAGCTTAGACCAGGGGCCAGGAAACACCATATATTTT	CASSLDQGPGNTIYF
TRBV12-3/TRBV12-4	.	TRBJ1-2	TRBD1	TGTGCCAGCAGACAGGGGGAGTATGGCTACACCTTC	CASRQGEYGYTF
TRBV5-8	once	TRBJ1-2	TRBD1	TGTGCCAGCAGTCCTACAGGGGGCGAGTTAAAAGGCTACACCTTC	CASSPTGGELKGYTF
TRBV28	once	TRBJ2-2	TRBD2	TGTGCCAGCAGTTTAAGCGGGGCGAACACCGGGGAGCTGTTTTTT	CASSLSGANTGELFF
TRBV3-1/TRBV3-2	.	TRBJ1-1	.	TGTGCCAGCAGCTCTCTATCGCAGGGGAATGAAGCTTTCTTT	CASSSLSQGNEAFF
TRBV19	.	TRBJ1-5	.	TGTGCCACCCTGAAGATCAAGGGACAAAAAGGGCCCAATCAGCCCCAGCATTTT	CATLKIKGQKGPNQPQHF
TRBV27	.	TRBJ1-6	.	TGTGCCAGCAGTCCCCTGGGGGGAGGGGATTCACCCCTCCACTTT	CASSPLGGGDSPLHF
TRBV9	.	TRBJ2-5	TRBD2	TGTGCCAGCAGCGCTACCGGGACTAGCGGCCTGAAGACCCAGTACTTC	CASSATGTSGLKTQYF
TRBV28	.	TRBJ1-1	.	TGTGCCAGCAGTCCTTACAGGGCTCCGAACACTGAAGCTTTCTTT	CASSPYRAPNTEAFF
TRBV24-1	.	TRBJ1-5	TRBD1	TGTGCCACCAGTGACCTGAGACAGGGGAACAATCAGCCCCAGCATTTT	CATSDLRQGNNQPQHF
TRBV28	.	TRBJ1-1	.	TGTGCCAGCAGTTTATCAGGGCGGGAAGCTTTCTTT	CASSLSGREAFF
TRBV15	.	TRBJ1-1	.	TGTGCCACCAGCAGAGATAGAGCGACAGGTTCTGCTTTCTTT	CATSRDRATGSAFF
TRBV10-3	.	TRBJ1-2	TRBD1	TGTGCCATCAACGCCGGGACAGGGTACTATGGCTACACCTTC	CAINAGTGYYGYTF
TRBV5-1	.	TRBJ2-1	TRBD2	TGCGCCAGCAGCACCGGGACTAGCGGGAGGGCCAGGAGAGATGAGCAGTTCTTC	CASSTGTSGRARRDEQFF
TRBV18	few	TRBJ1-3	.	TGTGCCAGCTCACAGGACACCGAGTCCTCCTCTGGAAACACCATATATTTT	CASSQDTESSSGNTIYF
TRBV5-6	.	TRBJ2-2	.	TGTGCCAGCATCGAAAGGACGGGCAGGGGGGCCGGGGAGCTGTTTTTT	CASIERTGRGAGELFF
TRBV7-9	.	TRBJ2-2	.	TGTGCCAGCGCGGAGTTCGCGAACACCGGGGAGCTGTTTTTT	CASAEFANTGELFF
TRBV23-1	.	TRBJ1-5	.	TGCGCCAGAAAACGGAAACACGGGAGCAATCAGCCCCAGCATTTT	CARKRKHGSNQPQHF
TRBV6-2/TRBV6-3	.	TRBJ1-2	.	TGTGCCAGCAGTTACTCGAGGCCGGGGTATGGCTACACCTTC	CASSYSRPGYGYTF
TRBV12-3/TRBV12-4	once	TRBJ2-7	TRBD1	TGTGCCAGCAGTTACAGGGGCCACGAGCAGTACTTC	CASSYRGHEQYF
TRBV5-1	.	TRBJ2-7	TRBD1	TGCGCCAGCAGCTTGGGGACAGGCGGTTCCTACGAGCAGTACTTC	CASSLGTGGSYEQYF
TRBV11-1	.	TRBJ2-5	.	TGTGCCAGCAGCTCAAAGTTGGCAGAAGAGACCCAGTACTTC	CASSSKLAEETQYF
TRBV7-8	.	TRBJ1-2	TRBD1	TGTGCCAGCAGCCCCCTAGGCGGGACAGGGGGAAACTATGGCTACACCTTC	CASSPLGGTGGNYGYTF
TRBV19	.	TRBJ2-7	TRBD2	TGTGCCAGTAGTATGGGGACTAGCATTGGGGAGCAGTACTTC	CASSMGTSIGEQYF
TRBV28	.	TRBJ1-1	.	TGTGCCAGCAGGGGGCAGGATGAAGCTTTCTTT	CASRGQDEAFF
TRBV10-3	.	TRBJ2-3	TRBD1	TGCGCAGGGGGTAGCACAGATACGCAGTATTTT	CAGGSTDTQYF
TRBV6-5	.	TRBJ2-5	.	TGTGCCAGCAGCCTTAGGACAGCGGCTGAGACCCAGTACTTC	CASSLRTAAETQYF
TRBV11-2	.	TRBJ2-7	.	TGTGCCAGCAGCTCCAGGAACTACGAGCAGTACTTC	CASSSRNYEQYF
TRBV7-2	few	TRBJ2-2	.	TGTGCCAGCAACCAAGCTGGGGAGGTCGGGGAGCTGTTTTTT	CASNQAGEVGELFF
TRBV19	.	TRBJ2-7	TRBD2	TGTGCCAGTAGTATAAGAAGCGGGAGCTCCTACGAGCAGTACTTC	CASSIRSGSSYEQYF
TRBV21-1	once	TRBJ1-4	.	TGTGCCAGCAGCAAAGAGCGGCCGAGGGAGGGTGAAAAACTGTTTTTT	CASSKERPREGEKLFF
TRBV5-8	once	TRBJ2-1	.	TGTGCCAGCAACTTTGACAGGTGGGGCAATGAGCAGTTCTTC	CASNFDRWGNEQFF
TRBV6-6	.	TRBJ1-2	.	TGTGCCAGCAGTTACCTCCGGCGGGCGGATAACTATGGCTACACCTTC	CASSYLRRADNYGYTF
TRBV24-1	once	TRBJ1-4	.	TGTGCCACCAGTGGCGGGCAGGGGACAACTAATGAAAAACTGTTTTTT	CATSGGQGTTNEKLFF
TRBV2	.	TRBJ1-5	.	TGTGCCAGCAGTGGAGACCAGGATCAGCCCCAGCATTTT	CASSGDQDQPQHF